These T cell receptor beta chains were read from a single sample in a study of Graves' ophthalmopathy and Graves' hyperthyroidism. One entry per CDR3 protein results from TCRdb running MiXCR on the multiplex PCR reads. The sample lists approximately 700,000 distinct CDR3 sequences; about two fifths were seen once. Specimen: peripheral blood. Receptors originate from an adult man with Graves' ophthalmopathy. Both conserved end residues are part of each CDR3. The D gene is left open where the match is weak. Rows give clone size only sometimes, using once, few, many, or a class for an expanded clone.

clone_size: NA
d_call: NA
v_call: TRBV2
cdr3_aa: CASSAQSGNTF

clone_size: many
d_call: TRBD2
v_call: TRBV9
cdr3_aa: CASSGGGRIQETQYF

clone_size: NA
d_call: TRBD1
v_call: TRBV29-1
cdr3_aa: CPRQGLMTEAFF

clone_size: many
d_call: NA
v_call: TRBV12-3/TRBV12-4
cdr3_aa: CASTPDGYEQYF

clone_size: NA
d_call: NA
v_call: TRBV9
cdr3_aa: CASSAGLGTLGYGYSF

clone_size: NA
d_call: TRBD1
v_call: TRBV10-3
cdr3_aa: CASSYSPDRSGNTIYF

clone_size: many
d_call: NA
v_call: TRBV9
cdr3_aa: CASSVTGYSSGEQYF

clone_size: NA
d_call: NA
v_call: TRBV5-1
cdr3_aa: CASSLDRVNTEAF

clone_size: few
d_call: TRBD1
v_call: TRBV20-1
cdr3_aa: CSATPVGTGGNQPQHF

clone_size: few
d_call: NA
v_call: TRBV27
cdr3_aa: CASTIQGGFNSPLHF

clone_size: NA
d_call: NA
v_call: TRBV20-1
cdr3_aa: CSARVTNVYEQYF

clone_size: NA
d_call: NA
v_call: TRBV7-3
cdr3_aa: CASSSGANTGNTIYF

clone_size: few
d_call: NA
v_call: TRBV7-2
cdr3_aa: CASSTRGRGKNGELFF

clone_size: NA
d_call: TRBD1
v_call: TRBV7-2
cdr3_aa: CASSFYRDRVDGNQPQHF

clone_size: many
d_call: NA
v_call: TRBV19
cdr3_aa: CASHWREMGQPQHF

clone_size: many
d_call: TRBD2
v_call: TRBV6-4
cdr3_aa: CASSDAGAGANVLTF

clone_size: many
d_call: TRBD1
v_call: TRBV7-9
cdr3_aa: CASSLQGDANTGELFF

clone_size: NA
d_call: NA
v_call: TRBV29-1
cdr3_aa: CSAKREQLSSTDTQYF

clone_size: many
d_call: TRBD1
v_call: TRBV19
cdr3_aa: CASSPFGQALQGEQYF

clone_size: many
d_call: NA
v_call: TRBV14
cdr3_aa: CASSQIRTQYF

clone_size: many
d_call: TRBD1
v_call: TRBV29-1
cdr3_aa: CSVEGIEGAGTEAFF

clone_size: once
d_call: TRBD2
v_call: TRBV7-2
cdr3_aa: CASSWGLANEQFF

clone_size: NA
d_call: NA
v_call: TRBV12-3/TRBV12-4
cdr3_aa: CASSRQTPEAFF

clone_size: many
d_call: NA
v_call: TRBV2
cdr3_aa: CAGRQDVNTEAFF

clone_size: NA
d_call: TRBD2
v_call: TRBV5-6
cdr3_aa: CASSPLPANSGGETQYF

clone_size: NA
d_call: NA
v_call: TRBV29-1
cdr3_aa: CSVEDGEGYGYTF

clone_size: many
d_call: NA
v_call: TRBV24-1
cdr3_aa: CATSDAKGGDYGYTF

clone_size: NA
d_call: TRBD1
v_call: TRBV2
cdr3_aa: CASSGDRGFCDEKLFF

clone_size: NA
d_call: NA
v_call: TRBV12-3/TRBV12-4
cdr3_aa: CASRLLRVGTGELFF

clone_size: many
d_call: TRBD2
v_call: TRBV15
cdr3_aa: CATSGDLAGGVYEQYF

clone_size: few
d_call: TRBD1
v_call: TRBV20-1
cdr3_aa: CSVDPKTGEETQYF

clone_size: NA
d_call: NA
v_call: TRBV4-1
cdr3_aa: CASSQVPGSHPEYEQYF

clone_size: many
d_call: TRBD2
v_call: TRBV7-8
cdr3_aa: CASSLEGSGVHTGELFF

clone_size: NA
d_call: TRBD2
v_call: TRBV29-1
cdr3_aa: CSVPGGSGGQQETQYF

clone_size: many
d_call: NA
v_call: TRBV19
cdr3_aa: CASSFRVGIQGPQAFF

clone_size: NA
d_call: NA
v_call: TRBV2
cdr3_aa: CASSHRPGDSYEQYF

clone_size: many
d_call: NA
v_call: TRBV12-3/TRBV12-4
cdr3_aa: CASKVGAVDEQYF

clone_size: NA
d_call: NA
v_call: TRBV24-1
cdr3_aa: CASSLDRLYNEQFF

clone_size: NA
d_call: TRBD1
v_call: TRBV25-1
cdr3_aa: CASGSGTGDSPLHF

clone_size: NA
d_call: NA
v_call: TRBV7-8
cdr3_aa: CASSSRTDGTEAFF

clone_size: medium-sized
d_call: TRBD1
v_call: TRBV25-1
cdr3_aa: CASSESMGTGGYEQYF

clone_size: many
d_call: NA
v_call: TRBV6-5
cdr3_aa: CASSYYGAQPVGEQYF

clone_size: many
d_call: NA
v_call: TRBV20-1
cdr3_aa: CSARVGSPNQPQHF

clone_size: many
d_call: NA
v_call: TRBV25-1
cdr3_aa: CASSESSSNQPQHF